This T cell receptor beta chain emerged from a study of Ad26.COV2.S vaccination and SARS-CoV-2 variants. Across the whole study: Into the muscle, Ad26.COV2.S was dosed once or twice, 56 days apart. General study findings and limits: It was vaccine recipients, not placebo recipients, who had the higher spike-specific TCR breadth. Reportedly, after vaccination the spike-specific CD8+ and CD4+ T cell responses displayed substantial breadth. TCR breadth and depth analyses may have underestimated total T cell responses.

Described treatment: around 19 received Ad26.COV2.S at low or high dose, single or two shots; several received placebo; per-sample allocation not given. Collection of the samples took place on day 63 after the first injection of vaccine or placebo. As concerns this clone: Its antigen is unidentified.

Some clones are missing from TCRdb's copy, which holds only in-frame ones; the method was immunoSEQ multiplex PCR. The table has 440,000 or so clones, roughly 90% seen once. CDR3 length: 16 residues. V was pared by 4 bases and J by 3 bases, with 12 bases of the junction left unmatched. The V gene's germline CDR1 is SEHNR and CDR2 FQNEAQ (reference sequence). The chain carries TRBV7-9 and TRBJ2-7; 7 nucleotides agree with TRBD1. This clonotype originated in a person aged 18-65 years who received the Ad26.COV2.S COVID-19 vaccine or a placebo. The source material was peripheral blood, sampled in a trial of Ad26.COV2.S vaccine versus placebo. DNA for the CDR3: TGTGCCAGCAGCTCACCGACAGGGCGAAAGCGCTACGAGCAGTACTTC. This sequence encodes CASSSPTGRKRYEQYF.